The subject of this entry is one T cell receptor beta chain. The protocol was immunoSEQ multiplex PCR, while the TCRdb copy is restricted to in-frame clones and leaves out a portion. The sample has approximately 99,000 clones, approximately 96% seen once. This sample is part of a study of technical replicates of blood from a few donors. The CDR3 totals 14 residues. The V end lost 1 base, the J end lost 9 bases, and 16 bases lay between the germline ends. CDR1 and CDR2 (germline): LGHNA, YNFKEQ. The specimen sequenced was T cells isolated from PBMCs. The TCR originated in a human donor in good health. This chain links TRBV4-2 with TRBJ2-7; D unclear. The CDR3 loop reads CASSQGGHSSWQYF. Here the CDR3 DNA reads TGTGCCAGCAGCCAAGGTGGGCACTCATCCTGGCAGTACTTC.